This T cell receptor beta chain is from a study of shared clonotypes between healthy human individuals. The V end was cut by 4 bases, the J end by 0 bases, with 9 bases between. This CDR3 region has 14 residues. Germline CDR1 and CDR2: SGHDN and FVKESK. Produced via immunoSEQ multiplex PCR; TCRdb's table is partial and in-frame only. The sample contains roughly 2,300,000 clones, 92% of which appear only once. This sequence originates from a man younger than 35 in good health. Some clones in this sample may be carry-over from other donors' samples. V gene TRBV14 combines with J gene TRBJ1-1; D is ambiguous. The material sequenced was naive CD4+ T cells from PBMCs. Noted subset: CD45RA+ positively selected. DNA of the CDR3: TGTGCCAGCAGCCGCTTGGGTCTGAACACTGAAGCTTTCTTT. Translation: CASSRLGLNTEAFF. The complete variable domain, with remaining parts taken from reference TRBV14 and TRBJ1-1, reads EAGVTQFPSHSVIEKGQTVTLRCDPISGHDNLYWYRRVMGKEIKFLLHFVKESKQDESGMPNNRFLAERTGGTYSTLKVQPAELEDSGVYFCASSRLGLNTEAFFGQGTRLTVV.